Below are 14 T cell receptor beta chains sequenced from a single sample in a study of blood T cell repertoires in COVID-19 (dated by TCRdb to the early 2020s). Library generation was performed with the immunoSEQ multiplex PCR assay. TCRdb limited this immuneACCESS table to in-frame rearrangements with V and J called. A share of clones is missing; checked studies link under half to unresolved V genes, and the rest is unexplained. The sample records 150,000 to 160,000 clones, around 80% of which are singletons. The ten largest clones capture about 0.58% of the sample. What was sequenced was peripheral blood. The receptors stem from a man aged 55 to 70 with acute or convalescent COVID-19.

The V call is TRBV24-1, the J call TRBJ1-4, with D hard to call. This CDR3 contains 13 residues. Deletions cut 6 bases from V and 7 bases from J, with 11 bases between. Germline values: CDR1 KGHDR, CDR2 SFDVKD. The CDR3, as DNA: TGTGCCACCAGTTCGGGGAAGGGTGAAAAACTGTTTTTT. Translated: CATSSGKGEKLFF.

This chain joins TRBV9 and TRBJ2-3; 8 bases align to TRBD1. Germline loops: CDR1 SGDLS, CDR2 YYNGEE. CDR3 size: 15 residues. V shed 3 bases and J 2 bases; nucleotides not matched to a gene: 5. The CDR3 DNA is TGTGCCAGCAGCGCCCGGGACAGGCCCACAGATACGCAGTATTTT. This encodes CASSARDRPTDTQYF.

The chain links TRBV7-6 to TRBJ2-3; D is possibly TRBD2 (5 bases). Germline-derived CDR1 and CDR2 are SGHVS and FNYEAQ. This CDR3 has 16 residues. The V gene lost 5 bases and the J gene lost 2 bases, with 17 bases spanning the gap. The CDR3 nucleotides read TGTGCCAGCAGCCCGTCGTCTAGCAGGACCACAGATACGCAGTATTTT. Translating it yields CASSPSSSRTTDTQYF.

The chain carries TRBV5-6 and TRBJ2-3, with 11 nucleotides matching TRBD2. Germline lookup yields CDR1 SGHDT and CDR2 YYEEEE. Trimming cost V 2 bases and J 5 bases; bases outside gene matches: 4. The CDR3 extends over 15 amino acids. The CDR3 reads CASSFVLAGGDTQYF. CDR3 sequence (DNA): TGTGCCAGCAGCTTCGTCCTAGCGGGAGGAGATACGCAGTATTTT. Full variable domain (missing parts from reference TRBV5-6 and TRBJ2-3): DAGVTQSPTHLIKTRGQQVTLRCSPKSGHDTVSWYQQALGQGPQFIFQYYEEEERQRGNFPDRFSGHQFPNYSSELNVNALLLGDSALYLCASSFVLAGGDTQYFGPGTRLTVL.

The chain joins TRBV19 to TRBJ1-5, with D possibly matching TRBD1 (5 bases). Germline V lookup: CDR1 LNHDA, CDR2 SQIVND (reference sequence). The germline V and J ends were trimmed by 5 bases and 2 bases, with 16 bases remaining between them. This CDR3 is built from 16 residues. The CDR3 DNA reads TGTGCCAGTAGTGAGATGTGGCAGGGTCGCAATCAGCCCCAGCATTTT. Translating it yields CASSEMWQGRNQPQHF.

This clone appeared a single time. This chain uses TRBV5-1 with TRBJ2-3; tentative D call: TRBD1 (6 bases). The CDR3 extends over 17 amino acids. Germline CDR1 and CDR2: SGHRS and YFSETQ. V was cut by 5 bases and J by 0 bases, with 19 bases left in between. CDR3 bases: TGCGCCAGCAGAGAAAATTACAGGGTCCGGAGCACAGATACGCAGTATTTT. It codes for CASRENYRVRSTDTQYF.

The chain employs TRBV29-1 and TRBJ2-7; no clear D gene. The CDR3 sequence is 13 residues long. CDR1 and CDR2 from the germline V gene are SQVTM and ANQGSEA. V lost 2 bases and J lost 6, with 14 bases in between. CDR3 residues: CSVESDPKAEQYF. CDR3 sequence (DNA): TGCAGCGTTGAAAGCGACCCCAAGGCCGAGCAGTACTTC.

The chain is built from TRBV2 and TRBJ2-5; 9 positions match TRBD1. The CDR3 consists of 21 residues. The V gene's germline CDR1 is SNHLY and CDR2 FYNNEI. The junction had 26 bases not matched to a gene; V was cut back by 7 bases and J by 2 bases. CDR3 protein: CASTDLGLLYRGRVGQETQYF. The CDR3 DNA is TGTGCCAGCACCGACCTTGGCCTCCTATACAGGGGGCGCGTTGGGCAAGAGACCCAGTACTTC.

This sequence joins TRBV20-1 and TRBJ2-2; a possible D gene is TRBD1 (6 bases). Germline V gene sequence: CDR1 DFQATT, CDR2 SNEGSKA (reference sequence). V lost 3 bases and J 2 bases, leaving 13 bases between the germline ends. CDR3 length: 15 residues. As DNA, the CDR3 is TGCAGTGCTAGTCCTGGCAGGGGCAACACCGGGGAGCTGTTTTTT. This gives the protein CSASPGRGNTGELFF.

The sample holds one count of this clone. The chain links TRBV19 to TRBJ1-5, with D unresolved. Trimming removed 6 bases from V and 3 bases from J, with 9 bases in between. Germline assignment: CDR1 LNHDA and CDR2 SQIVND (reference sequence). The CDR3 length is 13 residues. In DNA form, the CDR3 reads TGTGCCAGTAGGCAGGCCCCCAATCAGCCCCAGCATTTT. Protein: CASRQAPNQPQHF.

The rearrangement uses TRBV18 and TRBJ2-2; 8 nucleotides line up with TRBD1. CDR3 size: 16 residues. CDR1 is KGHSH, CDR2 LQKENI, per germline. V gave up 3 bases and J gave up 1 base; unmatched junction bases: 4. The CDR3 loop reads CASSPQGARNTGELFF. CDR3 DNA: TGTGCCAGCTCACCGCAGGGGGCCAGGAACACCGGGGAGCTGTTTTTT.

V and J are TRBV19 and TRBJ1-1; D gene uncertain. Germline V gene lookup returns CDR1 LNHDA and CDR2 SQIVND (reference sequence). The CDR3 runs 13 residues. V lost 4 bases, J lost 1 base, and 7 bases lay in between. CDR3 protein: CASSKAGNTEAFF. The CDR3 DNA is TGTGCCAGTAGTAAGGCAGGGAACACTGAAGCTTTCTTT.

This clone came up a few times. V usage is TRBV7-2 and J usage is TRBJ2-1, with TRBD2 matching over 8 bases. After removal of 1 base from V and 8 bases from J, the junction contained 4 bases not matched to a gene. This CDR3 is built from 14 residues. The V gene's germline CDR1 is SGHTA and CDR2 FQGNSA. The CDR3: CASSLGTSFHEQFF. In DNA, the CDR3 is TGTGCCAGCAGCTTAGGGACTAGCTTCCATGAGCAGTTCTTC.

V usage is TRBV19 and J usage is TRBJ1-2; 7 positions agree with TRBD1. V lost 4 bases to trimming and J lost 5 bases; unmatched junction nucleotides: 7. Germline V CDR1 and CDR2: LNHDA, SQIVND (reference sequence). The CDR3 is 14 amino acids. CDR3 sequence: CASSRDSATYGYTF. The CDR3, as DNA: TGTGCCAGTAGTAGGGACAGCGCCACTTATGGCTACACCTTC.